This T cell receptor (beta chain) originates from a study of blood T cells in healthy people across ages. Study-level results: A strong correlation between TCR beta diversity and naive T cell percentage was seen.

Peripheral blood from each donor was collected in a volume of approximately 10 milliliters. This CDR3 region has 15 residues. Germline trimming cut 1 base from V and 10 bases from J; bases unmatched to any gene: 9. Germline V CDR1 and CDR2: MDHEN, SYDVKM. Together with a sample-barcoded 5' primer, a J-beta primer mix was included in a second PCR lasting about 7 to 12 cycles. Using its own MiXCR run on the 5' RACE reads, TCRdb lists one record per CDR3 protein. The sample yields over a million distinct CDR3 sequences, 45% seen once. Of note for this clonotype: Its antigen is as yet unknown.

The sample comprised blood. The chain joins TRBV28 to TRBJ2-1; TRBD1 agrees at 8 bases. The receptor comes from a woman aged 55 to 70 in good health. CDR3 protein: CASSLFQGALYEQFF. The DNA for the CDR3 is TGTGCCAGCAGTTTATTCCAGGGGGCGTTGTACGAGCAGTTCTTC. The full variable domain, rest sourced from reference TRBV28 and TRBJ2-1, is DVKVTQSSRYLVKRTGEKVFLECVQDMDHENMFWYRQDPGLGLRLIYFSYDVKMKEKGDIPEGYSVSREKKERFSLILESASTNQTSMYLCASSLFQGALYEQFFGPGTRLTVL.